Listed below are T cell receptor beta chains from one sample, sequenced in a study of tumor-infiltrating lymphocytes in primary liver carcinoma. MiXCR, run by TCRdb on the multiplex PCR reads, gives a single entry per CDR3 protein. The data contain some 180,000 distinct CDR3 sequences, 85% of them singletons. Sequencing input: tumor tissue from primary liver carcinoma. The receptor source for this set is a man in his forties or fifties with primary liver carcinoma and hepatitis B virus infection. CDR3s include the opening cysteine and the closing phenylalanine or tryptophan. D genes are given only for firm matches. Part of the rows lack a size; the others show once, few, many or a class for expanded clones.

D gene	J gene	V gene	clone size	CDR3 length	CDR3 DNA	CDR3 protein
.	TRBJ2-7	TRBV12-1	.	17	TGTGCCAGCAGCCCCTTTCCGGACTTAACTTACTCTTTCGAGACGTACTTC	CASSPFPDLTYSFETYF
TRBD1	TRBJ1-6	TRBV12-3/TRBV12-4	.	16	TGTGCCAGCAGTTTAGGGGACAGGGGGCTGAATTCACCCCTCCACTTT	CASSLGDRGLNSPLHF
.	TRBJ1-4	TRBV6-1	.	16	TGTGCCAGCAGTGAAGGCTCGGGTTCGGGTAATGGAAAAATGTTTTTT	CASSEGSGSGNGKMFF
TRBD2	TRBJ2-2	TRBV7-3	.	16	TGTGCCAGCAGCTTAAACCCGGGGGGGATGACCGGGGAGCTGTCTTTT	CASSLNPGGMTGELSF
.	TRBJ1-1	TRBV6-1	.	12	TGTACCAGCAGTGAGTGGGACACTGAAGCTTTCTTT	CTSSEWDTEAFF
.	TRBJ1-2	TRBV28	once	14	TGTGCCAGCAGATTAACAAAAGCTGACTATGGCTACACCTTC	CASRLTKADYGYTF
.	TRBJ1-1	TRBV29-1	.	13	TGCAGCGTTTTAAGGACCCCAGTCTCCGAAGCTTTCTTT	CSVLRTPVSEAFF
.	TRBJ1-2	TRBV29-1	.	14	TGTAGCGTCAAGTTTGGACAGTCGATAAATGGCTACACCTTC	CSVKFGQSINGYTF
TRBD2	TRBJ2-1	TRBV5-1	many	17	TGCGCCAGCAGCACAGGGACTAGCAGCTACTCCTACAATGAGCAGTTCTTC	CASSTGTSSYSYNEQFF
TRBD2	TRBJ2-6	TRBV4-2	once	18	TGTGCCAGCATCCAAGCTAGAAGCGGGAGGGCTGGGGCCAACGTCCTGACTTTC	CASIQARSGRAGANVLTF
TRBD2	TRBJ2-2	TRBV4-1	.	17	TGTGGCAGCAGCCAAGATAGAGCGGGAGCGAACACCGGGGAGCTGTTTTTT	CGSSQDRAGANTGELFF
TRBD2	TRBJ2-1	TRBV4-3	few	13	TGCGCCAGTAGCCAAGAGGCGGGGGTCAAGCAGTTCTTC	CASSQEAGVKQFF
.	TRBJ2-7	TRBV29-1	.	16	TGCATCGCCATGACATCTGGGACCGGCACTCCCTACGAGCAACGCTTC	CIAMTSGTGTPYEQRF
.	TRBJ2-2	TRBV5-4	once	16	TGTGCCAGCAGCTTGGGAAGTAGCGGAAGGGCCGGGGAGCTGTTTTTT	CASSLGSSGRAGELFF
TRBD2	TRBJ2-2	TRBV12-3/TRBV12-4	.	15	TGTGCCAGCAGAACCGGGACTAGTCAAGTCGGGGAGTTGTTTTTT	CASRTGTSQVGELFF
TRBD1	TRBJ2-5	TRBV29-1	.	14	TGCAGCGTAGAAGAGTCCGACAGGGCCGAGATCCAGTACTTC	CSVEESDRAEIQYF
.	TRBJ2-3	TRBV6-1	.	11	TGTGCCAGCAGTGAACTAGCTACGCAGTATTTT	CASSELATQYF
.	TRBJ2-2	TRBV29-1	few	14	TGCAGCGTTGATACGCAGGGGAACACCGGAGAGCTGTTATTT	CSVDTQGNTGELLF
TRBD2	TRBJ2-3	TRBV5-4	.	17	TGTGCCAGCAGCTTAGAGACTAGCGGGATGATCACAGATACGCAGTATTTT	CASSLETSGMITDTQYF